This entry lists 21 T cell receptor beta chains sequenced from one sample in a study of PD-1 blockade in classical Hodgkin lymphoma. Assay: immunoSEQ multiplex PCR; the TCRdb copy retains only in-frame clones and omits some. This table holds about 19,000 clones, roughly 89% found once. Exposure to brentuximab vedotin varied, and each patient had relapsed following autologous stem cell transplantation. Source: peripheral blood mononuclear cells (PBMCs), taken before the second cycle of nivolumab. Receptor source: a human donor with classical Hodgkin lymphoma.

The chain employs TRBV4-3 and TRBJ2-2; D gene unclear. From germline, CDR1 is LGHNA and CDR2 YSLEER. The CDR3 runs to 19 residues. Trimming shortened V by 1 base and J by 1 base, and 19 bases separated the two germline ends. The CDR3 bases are TGCGCCAGCAGCCAAGCGTCCCCCCCTAACCTGGGGAACACCGGGGAGCTGTTTTTT. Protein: CASSQASPPNLGNTGELFF.

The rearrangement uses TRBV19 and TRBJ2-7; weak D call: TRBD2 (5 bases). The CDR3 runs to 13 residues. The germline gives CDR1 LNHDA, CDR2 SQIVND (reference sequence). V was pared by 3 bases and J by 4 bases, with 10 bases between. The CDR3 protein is CASSMGWEYEQYF. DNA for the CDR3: TGTGCCAGTAGTATGGGATGGGAGTACGAGCAGTACTTC.

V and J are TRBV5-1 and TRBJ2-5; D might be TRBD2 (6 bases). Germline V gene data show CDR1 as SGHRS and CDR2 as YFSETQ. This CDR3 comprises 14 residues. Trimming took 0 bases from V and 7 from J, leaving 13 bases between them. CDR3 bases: TGCGCCAGCAGCTTGGGTGCGGGGCCCGGGACCCAGTACTTC. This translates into CASSLGAGPGTQYF. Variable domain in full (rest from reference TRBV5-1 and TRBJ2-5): KAGVTQTPRYLIKTRGQQVTLSCSPISGHRSVSWYQQTPGQGLQFLFEYFSETQRNKGNFPGRFSGRQFSNSRSEMNVSTLELGDSALYLCASSLGAGPGTQYFGPGTRLLVL.

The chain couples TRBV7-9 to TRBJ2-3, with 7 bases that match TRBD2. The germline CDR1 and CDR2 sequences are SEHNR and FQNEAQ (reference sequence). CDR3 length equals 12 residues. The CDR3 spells CATGGGTDTQYF. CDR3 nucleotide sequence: TGTGCTACTGGGGGGGGCACAGATACGCAGTATTTT.

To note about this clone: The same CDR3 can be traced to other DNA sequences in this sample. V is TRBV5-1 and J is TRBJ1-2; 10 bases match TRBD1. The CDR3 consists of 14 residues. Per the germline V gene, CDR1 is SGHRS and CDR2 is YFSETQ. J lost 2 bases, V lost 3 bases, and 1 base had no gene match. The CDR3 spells CASSSGQGNYGYTF. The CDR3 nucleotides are TGCGCCAGCAGCTCGGGACAGGGGAACTATGGCTACACCTTC.

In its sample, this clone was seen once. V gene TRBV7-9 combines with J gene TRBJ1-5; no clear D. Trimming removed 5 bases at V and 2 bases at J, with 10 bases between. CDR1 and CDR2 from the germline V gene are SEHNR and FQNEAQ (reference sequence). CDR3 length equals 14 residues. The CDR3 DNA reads TGTGCCAGCAGCCCCCTGGGTGGCAATCAGCCCCAGCATTTT. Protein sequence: CASSPLGGNQPQHF.

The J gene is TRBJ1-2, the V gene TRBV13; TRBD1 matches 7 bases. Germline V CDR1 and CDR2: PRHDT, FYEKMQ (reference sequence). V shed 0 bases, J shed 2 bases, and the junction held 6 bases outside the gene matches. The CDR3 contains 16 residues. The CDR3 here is CASSLGSGGGNYGYTF. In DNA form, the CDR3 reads TGTGCCAGCAGCTTAGGTTCTGGAGGGGGCAACTATGGCTACACCTTC.

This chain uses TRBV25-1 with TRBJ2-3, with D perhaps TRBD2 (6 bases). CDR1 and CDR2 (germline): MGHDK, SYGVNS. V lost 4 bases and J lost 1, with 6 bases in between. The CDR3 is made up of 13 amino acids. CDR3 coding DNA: TGTGCCAGCAGTGGGGGGGGCACAGATACGCAGTATTTT. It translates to CASSGGGTDTQYF.

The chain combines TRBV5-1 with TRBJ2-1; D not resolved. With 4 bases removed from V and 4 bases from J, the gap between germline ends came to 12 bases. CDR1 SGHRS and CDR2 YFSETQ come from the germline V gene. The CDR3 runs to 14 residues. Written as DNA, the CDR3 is TGCGCCAGCAGCATGGACGGGCTATACAATGAGCAGTTCTTC. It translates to CASSMDGLYNEQFF. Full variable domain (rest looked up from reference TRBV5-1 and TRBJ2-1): KAGVTQTPRYLIKTRGQQVTLSCSPISGHRSVSWYQQTPGQGLQFLFEYFSETQRNKGNFPGRFSGRQFSNSRSEMNVSTLELGDSALYLCASSMDGLYNEQFFGPGTRLTVL.

The DNA of the CDR3 is TGTGCCAGCAGTGATGGGGAGGTTTACAATGAGCAGTTCTTC. Encoded protein: CASSDGEVYNEQFF. The J gene is TRBJ2-1, the V gene TRBV6-4; TRBD2 might be the D (6 bases). The CDR3 is 14 amino acids. The germline gives CDR1 MRHNA, CDR2 SNTAGT. V was trimmed by 3 bases and J by 4 bases, leaving 10 bases between them.

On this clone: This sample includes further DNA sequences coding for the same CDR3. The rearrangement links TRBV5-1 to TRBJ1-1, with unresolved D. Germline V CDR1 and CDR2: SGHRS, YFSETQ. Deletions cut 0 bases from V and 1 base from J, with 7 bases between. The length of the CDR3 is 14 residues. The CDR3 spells CASSLDAANTEAFF. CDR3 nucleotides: TGCGCCAGCAGCTTGGATGCGGCGAACACTGAAGCTTTCTTT.

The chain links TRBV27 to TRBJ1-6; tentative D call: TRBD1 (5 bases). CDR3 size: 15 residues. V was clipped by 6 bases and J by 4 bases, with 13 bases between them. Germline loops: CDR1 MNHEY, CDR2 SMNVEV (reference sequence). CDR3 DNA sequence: TGTGCCAGCAGCGGGACGTCAGGTTATAATTCACCCCTCCACTTT. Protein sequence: CASSGTSGYNSPLHF.

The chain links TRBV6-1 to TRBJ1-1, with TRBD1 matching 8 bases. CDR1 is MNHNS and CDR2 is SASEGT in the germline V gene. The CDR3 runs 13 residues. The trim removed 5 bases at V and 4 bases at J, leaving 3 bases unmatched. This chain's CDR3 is CASSTTGGTEAFF. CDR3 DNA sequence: TGTGCCAGCAGTACTACAGGGGGCACTGAAGCTTTCTTT.

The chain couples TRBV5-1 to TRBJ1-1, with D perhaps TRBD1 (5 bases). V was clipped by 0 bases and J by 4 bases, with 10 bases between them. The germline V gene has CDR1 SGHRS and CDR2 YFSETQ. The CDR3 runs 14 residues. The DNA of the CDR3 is TGCGCCAGCAGCTTGGAATGGGGCGTCACTGAAGCTTTCTTT. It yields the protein CASSLEWGVTEAFF. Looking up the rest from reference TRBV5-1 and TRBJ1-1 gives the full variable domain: KAGVTQTPRYLIKTRGQQVTLSCSPISGHRSVSWYQQTPGQGLQFLFEYFSETQRNKGNFPGRFSGRQFSNSRSEMNVSTLELGDSALYLCASSLEWGVTEAFFGQGTRLTVV.

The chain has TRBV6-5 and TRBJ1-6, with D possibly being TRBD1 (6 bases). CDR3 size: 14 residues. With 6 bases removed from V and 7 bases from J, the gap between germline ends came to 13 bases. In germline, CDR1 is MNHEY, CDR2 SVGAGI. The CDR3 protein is CASRGQPENSPLHF. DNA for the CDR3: TGTGCCAGCAGAGGACAGCCCGAGAATTCACCCCTCCACTTT.

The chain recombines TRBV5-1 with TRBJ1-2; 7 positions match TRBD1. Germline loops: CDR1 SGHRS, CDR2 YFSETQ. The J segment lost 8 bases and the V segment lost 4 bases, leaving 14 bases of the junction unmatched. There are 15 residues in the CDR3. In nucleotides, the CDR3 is TGCGCCAGCAGCGTTGGACAGGAGATGCTTAGGGGCTACACCTTC. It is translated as CASSVGQEMLRGYTF. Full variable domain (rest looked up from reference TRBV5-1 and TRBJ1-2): KAGVTQTPRYLIKTRGQQVTLSCSPISGHRSVSWYQQTPGQGLQFLFEYFSETQRNKGNFPGRFSGRQFSNSRSEMNVSTLELGDSALYLCASSVGQEMLRGYTFGSGTRLTVV.

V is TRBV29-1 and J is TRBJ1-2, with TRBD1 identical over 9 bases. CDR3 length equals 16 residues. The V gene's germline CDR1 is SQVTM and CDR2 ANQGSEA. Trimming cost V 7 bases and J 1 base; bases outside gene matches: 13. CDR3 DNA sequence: TGCAGCGCCTATACCGACTCGACAGGGGGTAACTATGGCTACACCTTC. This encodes CSAYTDSTGGNYGYTF.

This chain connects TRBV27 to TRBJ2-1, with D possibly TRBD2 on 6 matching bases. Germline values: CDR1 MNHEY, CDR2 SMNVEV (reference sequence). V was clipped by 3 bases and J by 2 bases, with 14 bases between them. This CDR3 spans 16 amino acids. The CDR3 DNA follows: TGTGCCAGCAGTTTGATGGGCGCGGGAACCTACAATGAGCAGTTCTTC. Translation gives CASSLMGAGTYNEQFF.

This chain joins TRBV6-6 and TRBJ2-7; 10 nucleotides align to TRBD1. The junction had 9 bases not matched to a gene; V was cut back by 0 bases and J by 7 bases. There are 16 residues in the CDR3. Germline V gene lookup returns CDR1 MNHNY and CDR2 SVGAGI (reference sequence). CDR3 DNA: TGTGCCAGCAGTTACTCGCCGGGACAGGGGTCGGTTGAGCAGTACTTC. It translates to CASSYSPGQGSVEQYF.

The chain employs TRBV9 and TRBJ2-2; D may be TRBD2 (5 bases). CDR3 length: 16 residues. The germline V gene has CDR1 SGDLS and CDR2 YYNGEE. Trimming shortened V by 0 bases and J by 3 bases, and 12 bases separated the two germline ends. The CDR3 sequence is CASSVGSGLYTGELFF. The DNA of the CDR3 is TGTGCCAGCAGCGTAGGATCCGGACTTTACACCGGGGAGCTGTTTTTT.

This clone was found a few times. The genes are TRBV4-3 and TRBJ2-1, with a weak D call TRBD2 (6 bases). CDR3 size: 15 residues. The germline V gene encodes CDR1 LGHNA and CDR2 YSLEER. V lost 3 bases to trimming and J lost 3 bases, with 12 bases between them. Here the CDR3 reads CASSQVAANYNEQFF. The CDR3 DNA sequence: TGCGCCAGCAGCCAGGTAGCGGCGAACTACAATGAGCAGTTCTTC.